The 22 T cell receptor beta chains reported below all come from one sample, sequenced in a study of blood T cell repertoires in COVID-19. Measured with immunoSEQ multiplex PCR; TCRdb has only the in-frame clones, and not every one. The sample records about 44,000 clones, about nine tenths being singletons. Specimen: peripheral blood. The receptors were gathered from a man between 65 and 80 years old with active COVID-19.

V usage is TRBV20-1 and J usage is TRBJ2-2, with TRBD2 as a possible D gene (5 bases). Trimming removed 3 bases at V and 1 base at J, with 12 bases between. The CDR3 length is 15 residues. The germline V gene has CDR1 DFQATT and CDR2 SNEGSKA (reference sequence). Here the CDR3 DNA reads TGCAGTGCTAGTTTACCCGGGATGAACACCGGGGAGCTGTTTTTT. It specifies CSASLPGMNTGELFF.

This chain uses TRBV24-1 with TRBJ2-3, with 8 bases that match TRBD1. V dropped 4 bases and J dropped 2; count of bases not matched to a gene: 10. This CDR3 has 17 residues. In germline, CDR1 is KGHDR, CDR2 SFDVKD. Here the CDR3 reads CATSDNRQGLNTDTQYF. The CDR3 coding sequence is TGTGCCACCAGTGACAACCGACAGGGGCTCAACACAGATACGCAGTATTTT.

V and J are TRBV7-3 and TRBJ1-1, with D maybe TRBD1 (5 bases). CDR3 length: 14 amino acids. Per germline, CDR1 SGHTA and CDR2 FQGTGA. Trimming removed 3 bases from V and 1 base from J, with 9 bases in between. The chain's CDR3 is CASSFGHTNTEAFF. As DNA, the CDR3 is TGTGCCAGCAGCTTCGGACACACGAACACTGAAGCTTTCTTT.

In its sample, this clone was seen a few times. The chain carries TRBV6-2 or TRBV6-3 and TRBJ1-4; D may be TRBD1 (5 bases). CDR3 length: 12 amino acids. Per germline, CDR1 MNHEY and CDR2 SVGEGT. Trimming stripped 6 bases from V and 8 bases from J, with 10 bases between. The CDR3 sequence: CASSTTVEKLFF. As DNA, the CDR3 is TGTGCCAGCAGCACGACAGTCGAAAAACTGTTTTTT.

The chain joins TRBV7-2 to TRBJ1-2; no reliable D call. Trimming pared 5 bases from V and 0 bases from J, leaving 7 bases between. The CDR3 loop spans 13 amino acids. Germline loops: CDR1 SGHTA, CDR2 FQGNSA. CDR3 in amino acids: CASSRQANYGYTF. CDR3 DNA: TGTGCCAGCAGCCGACAAGCTAACTATGGCTACACCTTC. The full variable domain, with the rest looked up from reference TRBV7-2 and TRBJ1-2, is GAGVSQSPSNKVTEKGKDVELRCDPISGHTALYWYRQSLGQGLEFLIYFQGNSAPDKSGLPSDRFSAERTGGSVSTLTIQRTQQEDSAVYLCASSRQANYGYTFGSGTRLTVV.

The rearrangement uses TRBV10-2 and TRBJ1-1; no firm D call. Trimming cost V 0 bases and J 7 bases, with 6 bases left between them. Germline V lookup: CDR1 WSHSY, CDR2 SAAADI. This CDR3 contains 12 residues. CDR3 in amino acids: CASSESGLEAFF. CDR3 coding DNA: TGCGCCAGCAGTGAGTCTGGGCTTGAAGCTTTCTTT.

The V and J genes are TRBV12-5 and TRBJ1-2; 12 bases match TRBD1. In germline, CDR1 is LGHNT, CDR2 FRNRAP. The CDR3 length is 14 residues. J was trimmed by 6 bases and V by 3 bases; bases with no gene match: 2. For the CDR3, the DNA is TGTGCTAGTGGTTTCGGGACAGGGGGCGATGGCTACACCTTC. It translates to CASGFGTGGDGYTF.

The table lists this clone with a few counts. V and J are TRBV7-9 and TRBJ1-4; tentatively, D is TRBD1 (5 bases). The germline V gene encodes CDR1 SEHNR and CDR2 FQNEAQ (reference sequence). V was cut by 8 bases and J by 2 bases, with 12 bases left in between. There are 14 residues in the CDR3. CDR3: CASGIQATNEKLFF. CDR3 coding DNA: TGTGCCAGCGGAATACAGGCCACTAATGAAAAACTGTTTTTT. Full variable domain (remainder filled in from reference TRBV7-9 and TRBJ1-4): DTGVSQNPRHKITKRGQNVTFRCDPISEHNRLYWYRQTLGQGPEFLTYFQNEAQLEKSRLLSDRFSAERPKGSFSTLEIQRTEQGDSAMYLCASGIQATNEKLFFGSGTQLSVL.

The chain links TRBV9 to TRBJ2-7; no firm D call. CDR3 length: 15 residues. The ends were cut back, 0 bases at V and 2 bases at J, with 12 bases in the middle. CDR1 is SGDLS, CDR2 YYNGEE, per germline. CDR3 sequence: CASSVGPVSAYEQYF. CDR3 nucleotides: TGTGCCAGCAGCGTAGGCCCGGTGTCCGCCTACGAGCAGTACTTC.

The chain joins TRBV5-6 to TRBJ1-6; D might be TRBD1 (5 bases). The CDR3 runs to 16 residues. Germline V gives CDR1 SGHDT, CDR2 YYEEEE. Trimming left V 4 bases short and J 9 bases short, with 20 bases between. The CDR3, as DNA: TGTGCCAGCAGCCCCTATGGGGGTCAGGGAGGTTCACCCCTCCACTTT. The encoded protein is CASSPYGGQGGSPLHF.

The chain uses TRBV10-3 and TRBJ2-3; TRBD2 matches 7 bases. Germline V gene sequence: CDR1 ENHRY, CDR2 SYGVKD. CDR3 length: 14 amino acids. After removal of 6 bases from V and 0 bases from J, the junction contained 3 bases not matched to a gene. The CDR3 region is CAIRAGTSTDTQYF. CDR3 nucleotides: TGTGCCATCAGAGCGGGGACTAGCACAGATACGCAGTATTTT.

This rearrangement joins TRBV6-6 to TRBJ1-2; TRBD1 agrees at 7 bases. In germline, CDR1 is MNHNY, CDR2 SVGAGI (reference sequence). This CDR3 contains 13 residues. V lost 4 bases and J lost 3; bases outside the gene matches: 2. Here the CDR3 reads CASSSQGDYGYTF. Written as DNA, the CDR3 is TGTGCCAGCAGTTCCCAGGGGGACTATGGCTACACCTTC.

The genes are TRBV9 and TRBJ1-2; D is undetermined. The germline gives CDR1 SGDLS, CDR2 YYNGEE. Trimming removed 3 bases from V and 6 bases from J, with 15 bases in between. The CDR3 is 14 residues long. CDR3 sequence reads: CASSATYPRDGYTF. As DNA, the CDR3 is TGTGCCAGCAGCGCCACATACCCGAGGGATGGCTACACCTTC. The variable domain in full, with the rest retrieved from reference TRBV9 and TRBJ1-2, is DSGVTQTPKHLITATGQRVTLRCSPRSGDLSVYWYQQSLDQGLQFLIQYYNGEERAKGNILERFSAQQFPDLHSELNLSSLELGDSALYFCASSATYPRDGYTFGSGTRLTVV.

The chain has TRBV6-2 or TRBV6-3 and TRBJ2-5; 7 bases match TRBD1. The V and J ends lost 4 bases and 0 bases, in that order; junction bases with no gene match: 5. The CDR3 is made up of 15 amino acids. Germline V gene lookup returns CDR1 MNHEY and CDR2 SVGEGT. The CDR3 DNA follows: TGTGCCAGCAGTTCTCAGACAGGGCACCAAGAGACCCAGTACTTC. Amino acid sequence: CASSSQTGHQETQYF.

The chain employs TRBV10-1 and TRBJ2-7; D gene unclear. The V gene's germline CDR1 is WNHNN and CDR2 SYGVQD (reference sequence). This CDR3 has 12 residues. V gave up 4 bases and J gave up 4 bases, with 8 bases separating them. The CDR3 spells CASSGATYEQYF. In DNA, the CDR3 is TGCGCCAGCAGTGGGGCGACGTACGAGCAGTACTTC.

This clone was seen many times. The chain couples TRBV3-1 (or the pseudogene TRBV3-2) to TRBJ1-3, with TRBD1 matching 10 bases. The germline CDR1 and CDR2 sequences are LGHDT and YNNKEL (reference sequence). V lost 4 bases and J lost 9; bases outside the gene matches: 9. The CDR3 contains 15 residues. The CDR3 is CASSRSGTGESTIYF. Written as DNA, the CDR3 is TGTGCCAGCAGCCGATCCGGGACAGGGGAAAGCACCATATATTTT.

The chain links TRBV6-1 to TRBJ2-1, with TRBD2 matching 11 bases. CDR1 and CDR2 (germline): MNHNS, SASEGT. The CDR3 is 16 amino acids. V dropped 2 bases and J dropped 3; count of bases not matched to a gene: 3. CDR3 DNA: TGTGCCAGCAGTGAAACTAGCGGGGGTAGCTACAATGAGCAGTTCTTC. It is translated as CASSETSGGSYNEQFF.

The chain carries TRBV5-1 and TRBJ2-4, with TRBD2 matching 14 bases. Per the germline V gene, CDR1 is SGHRS and CDR2 is YFSETQ. J gave up 4 bases and V 0 bases, and 3 bases lay outside the gene matches. This CDR3 region has 17 residues. CDR3 protein: CASSLEGLAGAKNIQYF. CDR3 bases: TGCGCCAGCAGCTTGGAGGGACTAGCGGGGGCTAAAAACATTCAGTACTTC. Using reference TRBV5-1 and TRBJ2-4 for the parts outside the CDR3, the full variable domain is KAGVTQTPRYLIKTRGQQVTLSCSPISGHRSVSWYQQTPGQGLQFLFEYFSETQRNKGNFPGRFSGRQFSNSRSEMNVSTLELGDSALYLCASSLEGLAGAKNIQYFGAGTRLSVL.

This chain links TRBV9 with TRBJ1-5; 9 nucleotides match TRBD1. Germline CDR1 reads SGDLS; CDR2 reads YYNGEE. This CDR3 comprises 17 residues. Trimming cost V 4 bases and J 4 bases; bases outside gene matches: 12. The CDR3 bases are TGTGCCAGCAGCCCCGGACAGGGGTACACTGATAATCAGCCCCAGCATTTT. It yields the protein CASSPGQGYTDNQPQHF.

The chain uses TRBV7-9 and TRBJ2-7, with 8 bases aligning to TRBD2. Germline V gene lookup returns CDR1 SEHNR and CDR2 FQNEAQ (reference sequence). CDR3 length: 15 amino acids. J lost 5 bases, V lost 4 bases, and 10 bases had no gene match. The CDR3 nucleotides read TGTGCCAGCAGCTCTGCCTCGGGGGGGCGCGACGAGCAGTACTTC. Translating gives CASSSASGGRDEQYF.

The chain carries TRBV18 and TRBJ2-1; D perhaps matches TRBD1 (6 bases). The CDR3 has 13 amino acids. Germline V gene lookup returns CDR1 KGHSH and CDR2 LQKENI. The V gene lost 2 bases and the J gene lost 5 bases, with 7 bases spanning the gap. DNA of the CDR3: TGTGCCAGCTCACCAGGACAGAACAATGAGCAGTTCTTC. This sequence encodes CASSPGQNNEQFF.

V gene TRBV5-1 combines with J gene TRBJ1-6, with D perhaps TRBD1 (5 bases). The CDR3 runs to 17 residues. The V gene lost 4 bases and the J gene lost 3 bases, with 17 bases spanning the gap. The germline CDR1 and CDR2 sequences are SGHRS and YFSETQ. CDR3 sequence (DNA): TGCGCCAGCAGCCCCCGCCCCGACAGAGACTATAATTCACCCCTCCACTTT. Amino acids: CASSPRPDRDYNSPLHF.